This T cell receptor beta chain was obtained from a study of shared T cell receptors in the human thymus. CDR3 length: 8 amino acids. The germline CDR1 and CDR2 sequences are SEHNR and FQNEAQ (reference sequence). Produced via immunoSEQ multiplex PCR; TCRdb's table is partial and in-frame only. The sample consists of approximately 490,000 clones, more than 75% of them appearing once. This clone was observed a few times. One junction end disagrees with the germline gene, perhaps due to a read error. In addition, the sample was reused for a study of human thymus T cells.

This receptor was taken from a boy under two years old with a congenital heart defect. The chain links TRBV7-9 to TRBJ2-7; D not resolved. The sequenced sample consisted of thymocytes. The DNA of the CDR3 is TGTGCCAGCAGTCCGGAGCACTTC. Translation: CASSPEHF.